The T cell receptor (delta chain) described here comes from a study of gamma-delta T cells after stem cell transplantation. This clone turned up a few times. The TCRdb protein, from a much larger clone, departs from this DNA's translation at residue 9, likely by read error; the protein shown derives from the DNA. Trimming took 5 bases from V and 5 from J, leaving 21 bases between them. The CDR3 sequence is 14 residues long. CDR1 is TVYSNPD and CDR2 is GDNSRS in the germline V gene (reference sequence). TCRdb called clones from the RT-PCR reads again using CATT. The table includes around 16,000 delta-chain clones, roughly 9% detected once.

The rearrangement joins TRDV3 to TRDJ1; D is perhaps TRDD2 (6 bases). The specimen was gamma-delta T cells. This sequence originates from a human donor. It is not recorded whose cells these are; they may come from a transplant donor. The chain's CDR3 is CALSSYDLWDKLIF. CDR3 DNA: TGTGCCCTCTCCTCCTACGACCTTTGGGATAAACTCATCTTT.